These 10 T cell receptor beta chains came from one sample sequenced in a study of CD8+ T cells in alopecia areata. Reverse transcribed after extraction, RNA yielded cDNA as the sequencing template. Sequenced by immunoSEQ multiplex PCR; TCRdb stores in-frame clones only, minus some. This sample has 30,000 to 40,000 clones, with over 50% found just once. For about 5 patients taking part in the biomarker study, CD4+ cells were further sorted into CD25+CD127- cells. Material for sequencing was CD4+ Tregs sorted from blood. Source of these receptors: a human donor with alopecia areata.

V gene TRBV7-9 combines with J gene TRBJ2-5; 9 bases are a match to TRBD1. J was trimmed by 4 bases and V by 5 bases; bases with no gene match: 5. The V gene's germline CDR1 is SEHNR and CDR2 FQNEAQ (reference sequence). The CDR3 runs to 14 residues. CDR3 in DNA: TGTGCCAGCAGCCCCTACAGGGGGCGAGAGACCCAGTACTTC. It yields the protein CASSPYRGRETQYF.

This clone was counted only a few times. The V and J genes are TRBV5-4 and TRBJ2-1, with 8 bases fitting TRBD2. The CDR3 extends over 14 amino acids. J lost 6 bases, V lost 4 bases, and 6 bases had no gene match. Germline loops: CDR1 SGHNT, CDR2 YYREEE (reference sequence). Written as DNA, the CDR3 is TGTGCCAGCAGCCCAGAAGCGGGGGCCAATGAGCAGTTCTTC. Protein sequence: CASSPEAGANEQFF.

The chain carries TRBV25-1 and TRBJ2-7; 11 bases are shared with TRBD2. V lost 6 bases and J lost 7; bases outside the gene matches: 5. The CDR3 is made up of 13 amino acids. CDR1 and CDR2 from the germline V gene are MGHDK and SYGVNS. The CDR3 sequence is CASRTSGGREQYF. For the CDR3, the DNA is TGTGCCAGCAGAACTAGCGGGGGTAGGGAGCAGTACTTC.

The chain combines TRBV4-3 with TRBJ2-3; 9 nucleotides match TRBD2. Germline V lookup: CDR1 LGHNA, CDR2 YSLEER. CDR3 length equals 17 residues. With V trimmed by 0 bases and J by 4 bases, 8 bases remained unmatched. In DNA, the CDR3 is TGCGCCAGCAGCCAAGACGTCCTTAGCGGGGGCGCAGATACGCAGTATTTT. Its translation: CASSQDVLSGGADTQYF.

This clone has a handful of counts. The chain uses TRBV5-1 and TRBJ2-7; TRBD2 might be the D (5 bases). Germline loops: CDR1 SGHRS, CDR2 YFSETQ. The CDR3 spans 12 residues. V gave up 0 bases and J gave up 6 bases, with 7 bases separating them. The CDR3 spells CASSLGSGEQYF. The CDR3 coding sequence is TGCGCCAGCAGCTTGGGCAGCGGCGAGCAGTACTTC.

The chain uses TRBV10-1 and TRBJ2-3, with TRBD2 matching 8 bases. The CDR3 has 15 amino acids. V lost 6 bases to trimming and J lost 2 bases; unmatched junction nucleotides: 7. CDR1 is WNHNN, CDR2 SYGVQD, per germline (reference sequence). This chain's CDR3 is CASSGSGGTTDTQYF. The CDR3 DNA reads TGCGCCAGCAGCGGGAGCGGGGGAACCACAGATACGCAGTATTTT.

This chain uses TRBV4-1 with TRBJ2-4, with D tentatively TRBD2 (5 bases). CDR1 and CDR2 from the germline V gene are MGHRA and YSYEKL. V lost 0 bases, J lost 5 bases, and 11 bases lay in between. This CDR3 has 15 residues. The chain's CDR3 is CASSQEPRAENIQYF. In DNA form, the CDR3 reads TGCGCCAGCAGCCAAGAACCGAGGGCGGAAAACATTCAGTACTTC.

The rearrangement uses TRBV5-1 and TRBJ1-1; D unclear. There are 14 residues in the CDR3. Germline values: CDR1 SGHRS, CDR2 YFSETQ. V lost 3 bases and J lost 0, with 9 bases in between. The CDR3 region has the DNA TGCGCCAGCAGCTATGCAGAAATGAACACTGAAGCTTTCTTT. It yields the protein CASSYAEMNTEAFF.

CDR3 bases: TGTGCCAGCAGCTCCGGACTAGCGGGAGCCAACGGGGAGCTGTTTTTT. Its translation: CASSSGLAGANGELFF. This sequence joins TRBV5-4 and TRBJ2-2; 13 positions agree with TRBD2. The trim removed 3 bases at V and 7 bases at J, leaving 6 bases unmatched. CDR1 SGHNT and CDR2 YYREEE come from the germline V gene (reference sequence). The CDR3 totals 16 residues.

The chain joins TRBV5-1 to TRBJ2-7; tentatively, D is TRBD1 (6 bases). The V gene's germline CDR1 is SGHRS and CDR2 YFSETQ. V was trimmed by 5 bases and J by 0 bases, leaving 18 bases between them. The CDR3 is made up of 16 amino acids. In nucleotides, the CDR3 is TGCGCCAGCAGTAAAAGGACAGCCGAAAGCTCCTACGAGCAGTACTTC. The encoded protein is CASSKRTAESSYEQYF.